The T cell receptor (beta chain) described here comes from a study of spatial heterogeneity in lung cancer (dated by TCRdb to the late 2010s). Regarding the research as a whole: The donors were 65 to 90 patients from the lung TRACERx cohort who had early-stage, untreated non-small cell lung cancer. Follow-up PBMC samples were sequenced whenever available, and the median time to follow-up was roughly 22 months after resection. Beta-chain transcripts were consistently detected in greater numbers than alpha-chain transcripts, which likely reflected higher beta-chain transcript abundance. In the raw uncorrected reads, each unique combination of TCR and UMI appeared on average more than ten times. In non-small cell lung cancer, the study made a quantitative comparison of TCR alpha and beta repertoires among multiple tumor regions, matched nontumor lung and blood. The study linked features of the TCR repertoire to counts of nonsynonymous mutations, which were determined by whole-exome sequencing of tumor tissue. Both alpha and beta chains were TCR-sequenced in hundreds of tumor regions, 64 matched nontumor lung samples and more than 50 PBMC samples obtained at surgery. Findings and caveats that apply to the study as a whole: Confirming at a functional level the hypothesis that regional TCRs recognize regional mutations was considered to require additional single-cell paired TCR alpha and beta sequencing. Only roughly 15 patients were included in comparisons of baseline and follow-up blood repertoires. Ubiquitous expanded tumor TCRs were detected in blood more often at tumor resection than at routine follow-up.

Library preparation employed 5' RACE. Reads for this sample came from a NextSeq 500. In the TCR library protocol, a unique molecular identifier was attached to each TCR cDNA molecule so that PCR and sequencing errors could be corrected. As for how the authors treated the data: TCR identification, UMI-based error correction and CDR3 extraction were all carried out with Decombinator tools. Expanded TCRs were defined as those above a frequency of 2 per 1,000, corresponding to the top 1% of the tumor frequency distribution. Each repertoire was subsampled 100 times to 5,000 TCRs, after which Renyi diversity was computed with the R vegan package. CDR3 similarity networks were built from amino acid triplet string-kernel similarity, connecting CDR3s with pairwise similarity above 0.82. TCRdb took the public reads, trimmed them with fastp at Q25, ran MiXCR for clone calling and kept in-frame beta chains. When rows share a CDR3 protein, they turn into one entry using the most common DNA and genes. The authors' filters were not applied to this entry. The sample has around 110,000 distinct CDR3 sequences on record, 9.5% to 15% of them singletons. Over 15% of the sample goes to the ten largest clones.

From cysteine to phenylalanine, the CDR3 is 13 amino acids long. The CDR3 DNA has 39 bases and is translated from base 1. The germline V gene (reference sequence) supplies CDR1 MNHEY and CDR2 SMNVEV. The junction carries 4 bases between V and J, which are trimmed by 2 bases and 0 bases respectively. This clonotype came up a few times. Its antigen remains undetermined. No base quality values were provided; no much bigger clone lies one nucleotide off. Read against the paper, the sample's time point label means: blood at routine non-recurrence follow-up after resection. Whole RNA extracted from tumor and nontumor lung tissue, or from cryopreserved PBMC samples, was used for TCR sequencing without cell sorting. Patients were selected for TCR sequencing only if sufficient RNA was available from at least two tumor regions.

The sequences come from PBMCs, collected at follow-up. The clonotype originates from a male donor with early-stage non-small cell lung cancer. The receptor chain draws on TRBV27 and TRBJ1-2, with the identity of the D gene unclear. The DNA sequence is given as TGTGCCAGCAGTTTAGTCGCTAACTATGGCTACACCTTC. Its protein product is CASSLVANYGYTF.